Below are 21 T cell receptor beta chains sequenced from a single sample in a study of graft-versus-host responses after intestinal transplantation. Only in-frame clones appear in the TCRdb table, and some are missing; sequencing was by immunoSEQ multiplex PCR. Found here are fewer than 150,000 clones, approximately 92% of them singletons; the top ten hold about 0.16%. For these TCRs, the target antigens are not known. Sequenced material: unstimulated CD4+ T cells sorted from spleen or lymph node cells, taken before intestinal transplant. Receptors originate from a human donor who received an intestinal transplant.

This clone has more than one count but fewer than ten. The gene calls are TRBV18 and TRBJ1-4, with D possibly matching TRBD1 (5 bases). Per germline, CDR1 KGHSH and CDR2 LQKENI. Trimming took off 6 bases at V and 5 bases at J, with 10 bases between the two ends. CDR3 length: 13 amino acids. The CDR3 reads CASSRKGNEKLFF. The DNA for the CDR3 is TGTGCCAGCTCTAGGAAGGGGAATGAAAAACTGTTTTTT.

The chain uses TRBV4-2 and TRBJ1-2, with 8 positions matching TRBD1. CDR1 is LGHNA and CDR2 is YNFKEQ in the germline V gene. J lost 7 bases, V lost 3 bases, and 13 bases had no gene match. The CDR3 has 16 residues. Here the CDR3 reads CASSHDHGDRRSGYTF. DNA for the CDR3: TGTGCCAGCAGCCACGACCACGGGGACAGGCGTTCTGGCTACACCTTC.

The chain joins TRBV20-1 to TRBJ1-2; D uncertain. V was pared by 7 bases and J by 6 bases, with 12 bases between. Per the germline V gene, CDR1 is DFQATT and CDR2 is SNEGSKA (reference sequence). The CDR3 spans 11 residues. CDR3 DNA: TGCAGTGGCTCGGGAGGAAATGGCTACACCTTC. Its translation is CSGSGGNGYTF.

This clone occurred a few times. In nucleotides, the CDR3 is TGTGCCAGCAGCAAACAAGGGCCTGGCAGGGACGGAAACACCATATATTTT. Protein product: CASSKQGPGRDGNTIYF. The chain couples TRBV5-6 to TRBJ1-3; a possible D gene is TRBD1 (5 bases). V lost 4 bases and J lost 4, with 21 bases in between. The germline gives CDR1 SGHDT, CDR2 YYEEEE. The CDR3 has 17 residues.

CDR3 DNA sequence: TGTGCCAGCAGCCCCGACAGGGGTGAAGGCTACACCTTC. Translation gives CASSPDRGEGYTF. The chain is built from TRBV7-2 and TRBJ1-2, with TRBD1 identical over 8 bases. This CDR3 comprises 13 residues. The germline CDR1 and CDR2 sequences are SGHTA and FQGNSA. V lost 5 bases and J lost 8; bases outside the gene matches: 7.

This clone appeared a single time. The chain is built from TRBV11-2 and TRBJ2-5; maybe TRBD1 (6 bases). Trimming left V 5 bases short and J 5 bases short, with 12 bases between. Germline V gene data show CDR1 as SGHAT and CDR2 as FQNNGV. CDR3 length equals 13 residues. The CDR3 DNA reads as TGTGCCAGCAGCGCCCAGGGGTGGGAGACCCAGTACTTC. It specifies CASSAQGWETQYF.

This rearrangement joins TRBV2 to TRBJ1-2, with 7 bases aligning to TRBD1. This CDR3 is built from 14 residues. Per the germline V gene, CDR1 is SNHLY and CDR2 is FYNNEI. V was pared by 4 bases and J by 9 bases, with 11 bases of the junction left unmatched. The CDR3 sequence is CASSGSPTGRSYTF. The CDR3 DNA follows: TGTGCCAGCAGTGGCAGCCCGACAGGGCGAAGCTACACCTTC.

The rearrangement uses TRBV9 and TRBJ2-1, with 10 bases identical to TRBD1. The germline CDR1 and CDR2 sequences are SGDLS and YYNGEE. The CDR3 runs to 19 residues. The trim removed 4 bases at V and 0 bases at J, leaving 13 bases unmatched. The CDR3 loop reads CASSSRSGTGAVSYNEQFF. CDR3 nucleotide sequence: TGTGCCAGCAGCTCCCGCTCCGGGACAGGGGCCGTCTCCTACAATGAGCAGTTCTTC.

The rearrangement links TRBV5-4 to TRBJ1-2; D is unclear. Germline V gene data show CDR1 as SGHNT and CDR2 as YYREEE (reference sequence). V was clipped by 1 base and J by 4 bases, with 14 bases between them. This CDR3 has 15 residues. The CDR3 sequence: CASSLQRQQPYGYTF. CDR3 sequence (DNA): TGTGCCAGCAGCTTGCAAAGACAACAACCCTATGGCTACACCTTC. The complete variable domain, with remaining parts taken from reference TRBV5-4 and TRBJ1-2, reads ETGVTQSPTHLIKTRGQQVTLRCSSQSGHNTVSWYQQALGQGPQFIFQYYREEENGRGNFPPRFSGLQFPNYSSELNVNALELDDSALYLCASSLQRQQPYGYTFGSGTRLTVV.

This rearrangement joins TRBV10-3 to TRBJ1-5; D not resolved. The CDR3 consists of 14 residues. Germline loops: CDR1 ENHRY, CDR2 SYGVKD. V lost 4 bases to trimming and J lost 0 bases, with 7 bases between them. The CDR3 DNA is TGTGCCATCAGTGTAGAGTATAGCAATCAGCCCCAGCATTTT. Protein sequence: CAISVEYSNQPQHF.

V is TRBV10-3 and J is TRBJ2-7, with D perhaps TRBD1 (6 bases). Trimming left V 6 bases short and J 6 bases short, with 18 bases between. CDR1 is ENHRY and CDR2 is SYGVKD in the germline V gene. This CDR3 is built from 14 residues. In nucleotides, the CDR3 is TGTGCCATCAGACGCGACAGGTCGGCCGCCGAGCAGTACTTC. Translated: CAIRRDRSAAEQYF.

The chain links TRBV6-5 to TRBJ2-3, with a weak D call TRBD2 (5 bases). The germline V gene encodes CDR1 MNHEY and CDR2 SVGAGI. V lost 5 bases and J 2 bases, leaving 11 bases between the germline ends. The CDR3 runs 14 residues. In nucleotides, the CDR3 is TGTGCCAGCAGTCCTGACTATTACACAGATACGCAGTATTTT. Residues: CASSPDYYTDTQYF.

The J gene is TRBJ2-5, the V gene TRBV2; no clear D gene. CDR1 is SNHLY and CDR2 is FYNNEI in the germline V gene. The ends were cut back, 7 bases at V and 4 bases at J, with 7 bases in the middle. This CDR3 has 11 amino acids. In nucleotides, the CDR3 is TGTGCCAGCACCGTGGGAGAGACCCAGTACTTC. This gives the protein CASTVGETQYF.

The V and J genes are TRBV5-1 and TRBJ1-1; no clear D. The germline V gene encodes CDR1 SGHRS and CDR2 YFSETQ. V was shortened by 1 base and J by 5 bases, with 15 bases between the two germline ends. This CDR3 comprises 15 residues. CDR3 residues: CASSLLGKGETEAFF. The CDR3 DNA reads TGCGCCAGCAGCTTGTTAGGGAAGGGAGAAACTGAAGCTTTCTTT.

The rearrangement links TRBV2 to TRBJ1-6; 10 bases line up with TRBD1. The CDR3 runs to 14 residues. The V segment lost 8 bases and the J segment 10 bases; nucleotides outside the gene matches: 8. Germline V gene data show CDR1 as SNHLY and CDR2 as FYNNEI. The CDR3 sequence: CASSWDRGKSPLHF. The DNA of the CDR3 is TGTGCCAGCTCTTGGGACAGGGGAAAATCACCCCTCCACTTT.

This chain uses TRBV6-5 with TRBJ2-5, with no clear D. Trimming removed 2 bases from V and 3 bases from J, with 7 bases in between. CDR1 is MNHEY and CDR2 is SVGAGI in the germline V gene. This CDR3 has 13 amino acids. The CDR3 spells CASSYGVKETQYF. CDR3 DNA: TGTGCCAGCAGTTACGGGGTAAAAGAGACCCAGTACTTC.

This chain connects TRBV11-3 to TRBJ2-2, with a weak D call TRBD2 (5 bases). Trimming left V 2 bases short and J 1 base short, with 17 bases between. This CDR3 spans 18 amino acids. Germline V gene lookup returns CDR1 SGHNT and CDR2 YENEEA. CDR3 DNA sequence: TGTGCCAGCAGCTTATCCGGGGTTAGGTCGAGGAACACCGGGGAGCTGTTTTTT. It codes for CASSLSGVRSRNTGELFF. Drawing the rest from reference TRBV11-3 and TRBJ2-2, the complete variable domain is EAGVVQSPRYKIIEKKQPVAFWCNPISGHNTLYWYLQNLGQGPELLIRYENEEAVDDSQLPKDRFSAERLKGVDSTLKIQPAELGDSAVYLCASSLSGVRSRNTGELFFGEGSRLTVL.

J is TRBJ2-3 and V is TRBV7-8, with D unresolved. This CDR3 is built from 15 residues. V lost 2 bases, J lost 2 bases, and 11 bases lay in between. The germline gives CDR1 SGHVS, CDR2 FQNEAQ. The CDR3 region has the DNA TGTGCCAGCAGCTTATGGGCCACCTACACAGATACGCAGTATTTT. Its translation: CASSLWATYTDTQYF. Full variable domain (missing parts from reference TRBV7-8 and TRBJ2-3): GAGVSQSPRYKVAKRGQDVALRCDPISGHVSLFWYQQALGQGPEFLTYFQNEAQLDKSGLPSDRFFAERPEGSVSTLKIQRTQQEDSAVYLCASSLWATYTDTQYFGPGTRLTVL.

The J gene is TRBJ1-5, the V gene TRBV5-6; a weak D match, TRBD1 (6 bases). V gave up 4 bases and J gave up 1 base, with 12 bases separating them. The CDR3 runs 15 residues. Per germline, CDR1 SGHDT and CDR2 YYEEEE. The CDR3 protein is CASSPRGVSNQPQHF. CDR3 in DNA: TGTGCCAGCAGCCCCAGGGGAGTAAGCAATCAGCCCCAGCATTTT.

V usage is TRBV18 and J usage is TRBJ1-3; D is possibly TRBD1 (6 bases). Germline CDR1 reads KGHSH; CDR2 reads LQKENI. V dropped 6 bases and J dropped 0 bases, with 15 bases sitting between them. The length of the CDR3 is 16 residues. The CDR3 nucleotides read TGTGCCAGCTCCCCGCCAAGGGGGTTCTCTGGAAACACCATATATTTT. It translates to CASSPPRGFSGNTIYF.

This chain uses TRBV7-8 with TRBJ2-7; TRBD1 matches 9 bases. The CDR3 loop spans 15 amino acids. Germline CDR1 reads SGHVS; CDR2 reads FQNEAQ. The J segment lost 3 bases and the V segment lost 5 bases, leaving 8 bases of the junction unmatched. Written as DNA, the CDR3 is TGTGCCAGCAGCCCACAGGGGGCGCGTGTCTACGAGCAGTACTTC. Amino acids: CASSPQGARVYEQYF.